Listed below are T cell receptor beta chains from one sample, sequenced in a study of patients and donors after allogeneic stem cell transplantation. A single record per CDR3 protein comes from TCRdb applying MiXCR to the RT-PCR reads. The table includes 410,000 or so distinct CDR3 sequences, roughly 16% detected once. Sequencing input: blood, either unsorted or a sorted T cell fraction (not recorded which). These TCRs come from a human donor who was either an allogeneic HSCT recipient or a stem cell or donor lymphocyte infusion donor (not recorded which). It is not recorded whose cells these are; they may come from a transplant donor. Both conserved end residues are part of each CDR3. D genes are given only for firm matches. Expanded clones are given a class, and other clones once, few, many or no size at all.

D	size	V	J	CDR3	DNA
.	.	TRBV5-1	TRBJ2-1	CASSRSTPPDEQFF	TGCGCCAGCAGCAGATCCACCCCCCCGGATGAGCAGTTCTTC
TRBD1	few	TRBV20-1	TRBJ1-1	CSARDGQVGPEAFF	TGCAGTGCTAGAGACGGACAGGTCGGGCCTGAAGCTTTCTTT
.	.	TRBV3-1	TRBJ2-5	CASSQDLGRNRETQYF	TGTGCCAGCAGCCAAGACTTGGGACGAAACAGGGAGACCCAGTACTTC
.	few	TRBV29-1	TRBJ2-5	CSANPGETETQYF	TGCAGCGCAAACCCGGGAGAAACGGAGACCCAGTACTTC
TRBD1	few	TRBV29-1	TRBJ2-5	CSAGTGWEETQYF	TGCAGCGCTGGGACAGGTTGGGAGGAGACCCAGTACTTC
TRBD1	.	TRBV12-3/TRBV12-4	TRBJ2-5	CASSLAMAGTGQETQYF	TGTGCCAGCAGTTTAGCGATGGCCGGGACAGGGCAAGAGACCCAGTACTTC
.	few	TRBV28	TRBJ1-1	CASSRGTYTEAFF	TGTGCCAGCAGTCGGGGGACCTACACTGAAGCTTTCTTT
.	.	TRBV7-6	TRBJ2-3	CASSLGPPEGGTDTQYF	TGTGCCAGCAGCTTAGGCCCCCCAGAGGGGGGCACAGATACGCAGTATTTT
.	.	TRBV5-1	TRBJ2-2	CASSFRTANTGELFF	TGCGCCAGCAGCTTTAGGACAGCGAACACCGGGGAGCTGTTTTTT
TRBD1	many	TRBV29-1	TRBJ1-5	CSVLTGVRNQPQHF	TGCAGCGTTTTGACAGGGGTACGGAATCAGCCCCAGCATTTT
TRBD1	few	TRBV15	TRBJ2-7	CATSRARTGVDEQYF	TGTGCCACCAGCAGAGCCAGGACAGGGGTAGACGAGCAGTACTTC
TRBD2	few	TRBV12-3/TRBV12-4	TRBJ2-7	CASSLVGGGGHEQYF	TGTGCCAGCAGTTTGGTTGGCGGGGGGGGCCACGAGCAGTACTTC
.	many	TRBV10-3	TRBJ1-4	CAIGREKLFF	TGTGCCATCGGGCGGGAAAAACTGTTTTTT
.	.	TRBV7-2	TRBJ2-3	CASSSPKWPRDPDTQYF	TGTGCCAGCAGCTCGCCCAAATGGCCGCGGGACCCCGATACGCAGTATTTT
.	many	TRBV5-1	TRBJ1-6	CASSLEGGNSPLHF	TGCGCCAGCAGCTTGGAGGGCGGGAATTCACCCCTCCACTTT
TRBD2	many	TRBV5-1	TRBJ2-1	CASRRTSGSSYEQFF	TGCGCCAGCAGGCGGACTAGCGGGAGTTCCTATGAGCAGTTCTTC
TRBD1	.	TRBV20-1	TRBJ1-3	CSARDRVTGNTIYF	TGCAGTGCTCGGGACAGGGTAACTGGAAACACCATATATTTT
.	.	TRBV15	TRBJ1-1	CATSRDWGGNTEAFF	TGTGCCACCAGCAGAGATTGGGGGGGGAACACTGAAGCTTTCTTT
TRBD1	.	TRBV7-9	TRBJ1-2	CASSLGGTGNGYTF	TGTGCCAGCAGCTTAGGGGGGACAGGGAATGGCTACACCTTC
.	few	TRBV12-3/TRBV12-4	TRBJ1-2	CASSLWKGHGYTF	TGTGCCAGCAGTTTGTGGAAGGGCCATGGCTACACCTTC
TRBD2	.	TRBV14	TRBJ2-5	CASSQEGSGVYQETQYF	TGTGCCAGCAGCCAAGAGGGGAGCGGGGTGTACCAAGAGACCCAGTACTTC
TRBD1	once	TRBV14	TRBJ2-7	CASSRQGAREQYF	TGTGCCAGCAGCAGACAGGGGGCGCGGGAGCAGTACTTC
.	.	TRBV3-1	TRBJ1-6	CASSPTGANSPLHF	TGTGCCAGCAGCCCGACAGGCGCTAATTCACCCCTCCACTTT
TRBD1	.	TRBV7-2	TRBJ1-2	CASSLAGQGVYGYTF	TGTGCCAGCAGCTTAGCGGGACAGGGGGTTTATGGCTACACCTTC
.	many	TRBV7-8	TRBJ2-4	CASSLVGPGNIQYF	TGTGCCAGCAGCTTAGTGGGCCCAGGAAACATTCAGTACTTC
TRBD1	.	TRBV9	TRBJ1-5	CASSVGQGNNQPQHF	TGTGCCAGCAGCGTGGGACAGGGCAACAATCAGCCCCAGCATTTT